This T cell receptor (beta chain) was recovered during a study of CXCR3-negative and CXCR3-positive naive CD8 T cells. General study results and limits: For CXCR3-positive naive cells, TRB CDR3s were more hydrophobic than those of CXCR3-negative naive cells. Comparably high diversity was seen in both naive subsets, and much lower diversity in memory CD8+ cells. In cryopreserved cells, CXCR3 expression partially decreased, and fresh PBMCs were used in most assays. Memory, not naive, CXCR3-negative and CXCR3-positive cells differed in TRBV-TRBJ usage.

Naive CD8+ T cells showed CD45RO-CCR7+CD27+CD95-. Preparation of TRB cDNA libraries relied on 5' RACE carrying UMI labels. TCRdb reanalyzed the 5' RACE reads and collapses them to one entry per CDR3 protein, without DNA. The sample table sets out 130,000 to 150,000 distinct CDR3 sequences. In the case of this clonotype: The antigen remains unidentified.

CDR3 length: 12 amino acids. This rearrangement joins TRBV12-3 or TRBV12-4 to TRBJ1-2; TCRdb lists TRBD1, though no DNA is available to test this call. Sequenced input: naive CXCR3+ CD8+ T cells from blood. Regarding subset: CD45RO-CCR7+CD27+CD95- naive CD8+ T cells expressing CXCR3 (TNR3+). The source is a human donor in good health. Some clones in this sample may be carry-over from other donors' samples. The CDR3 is CARVGGFYGYTF.